The next 15 T cell receptor beta chains were all read from a single sample in a study of blood T cell repertoires in COVID-19. TCRdb's table, derived via immunoSEQ multiplex PCR, lists solely in-frame clones and lacks some. The sample carries about 270,000 clones, less than 85% recorded once. Material for sequencing was peripheral blood. These receptors were collected from a human donor with COVID-19, enrolled during active disease. The donor label of this sample is uncertain.

The gene calls are TRBV29-1 and TRBJ2-7; 8 bases agree with TRBD2. The CDR3 runs 15 residues. Germline V lookup: CDR1 SQVTM, CDR2 ANQGSEA. With 7 bases clipped from V and 0 bases from J, the junction kept 11 bases outside the gene matches. In DNA, the CDR3 is TGCAGCGCCCTGATAGGGGGACTAGACTCCTACGAGCAGTACTTC. Translating gives CSALIGGLDSYEQYF.

This clone appeared once. The rearrangement uses TRBV4-3 and TRBJ1-6, with 7 bases aligning to TRBD1. Per germline, CDR1 LGHNA and CDR2 YSLEER. V was pared by 0 bases and J by 8 bases, with 1 base of the junction left unmatched. The length of the CDR3 is 14 residues. The CDR3 DNA reads as TGCGCCAGCAGCCAAGATCAGGGGGATTCACCCCTCCACTTT. Amino acids: CASSQDQGDSPLHF.

The chain combines TRBV5-6 with TRBJ1-6, with D perhaps TRBD1 (6 bases). The length of the CDR3 is 15 residues. V gave up 4 bases and J gave up 5 bases, with 13 bases separating them. Germline values: CDR1 SGHDT, CDR2 YYEEEE. The CDR3 reads CASSPDGTHNSPLHF. DNA for the CDR3: TGTGCCAGCAGCCCGGACGGGACACATAATTCACCCCTCCACTTT.

The CDR3 DNA sequence: TGTGCCAGCAGTTACGACTCCGGGACACGCTCCTACGAGCAGTACTTC. The encoded protein is CASSYDSGTRSYEQYF. V and J are TRBV6-5 and TRBJ2-7, with D possibly TRBD1 on 6 matching bases. The germline V gene encodes CDR1 MNHEY and CDR2 SVGAGI. Trimming pared 2 bases from V and 0 bases from J, leaving 14 bases between. The CDR3 totals 16 residues.

Only one count was recorded for this clone. The chain joins TRBV28 to TRBJ1-4; 9 bases agree with TRBD1. V dropped 5 bases and J dropped 8; count of bases not matched to a gene: 6. Germline CDR1 MDHEN, CDR2 SYDVKM. The CDR3 runs to 14 residues. The CDR3: CASSPTGGWEKLFF. In nucleotides, the CDR3 is TGTGCCAGCAGTCCGACAGGGGGATGGGAAAAACTGTTTTTT.

The rearrangement links TRBV19 to TRBJ1-2; 7 bases are a match to TRBD1. Germline values: CDR1 LNHDA, CDR2 SQIVND (reference sequence). With V trimmed by 5 bases and J by 7 bases, 13 bases remained unmatched. The CDR3 sequence is 15 residues long. The CDR3 loop is CASSSAFRGTTGYTF. The CDR3, as DNA: TGTGCCAGTAGTTCGGCCTTCAGGGGGACGACTGGCTACACCTTC.

V is TRBV27 and J is TRBJ1-1; D gene ambiguous. The CDR3 has 14 amino acids. With 2 bases removed from V and 2 bases from J, the gap between germline ends came to 9 bases. The germline V gene has CDR1 MNHEY and CDR2 SMNVEV (reference sequence). CDR3 bases: TGTGCCAGCAGTTTAGTAGGAGTTAACACTGAAGCTTTCTTT. This translates into CASSLVGVNTEAFF.

This clone was seen just once. The chain couples TRBV5-6 to TRBJ2-7, with TRBD1 matching over 7 bases. CDR1 SGHDT and CDR2 YYEEEE come from the germline V gene. The CDR3 loop spans 14 amino acids. Trimming cost V 3 bases and J 6 bases; bases outside gene matches: 9. CDR3 residues: CASSSLDREREQYF. CDR3 nucleotides: TGTGCCAGCAGCTCCCTAGACAGGGAACGCGAGCAGTACTTC.

CDR3 bases: TGTGCCAGCAGCTTATTTGCAGGGTCTGAAAAACTGTTTTTT. This gives the protein CASSLFAGSEKLFF. The chain employs TRBV5-6 and TRBJ1-4; D possibly corresponds to TRBD1 (5 bases). V gave up 2 bases and J gave up 7 bases, with 12 bases separating them. The CDR3 covers 14 residues. CDR1 and CDR2 from the germline V gene are SGHDT and YYEEEE.

The V call is TRBV28, the J call TRBJ1-1, with 9 bases fitting TRBD1. With V trimmed by 6 bases and J by 7 bases, 21 bases remained unmatched. The CDR3 is 18 amino acids. CDR1 and CDR2 (germline): MDHEN, SYDVKM. CDR3 sequence reads: CASSSSPGTGKGGGEAFF. The CDR3 nucleotides read TGTGCCAGCAGCTCATCCCCTGGGACAGGGAAGGGGGGGGGTGAAGCTTTCTTT.

This rearrangement joins TRBV7-2 to TRBJ2-5, with 8 bases identical to TRBD2. The V and J ends lost 2 bases and 0 bases, in that order; junction bases with no gene match: 8. The V gene's germline CDR1 is SGHTA and CDR2 FQGNSA. The CDR3 loop spans 17 amino acids. In DNA, the CDR3 is TGTGCCAGCAGCTTAACTAGCGGAGGGGCCTACCAAGAGACCCAGTACTTC. This translates into CASSLTSGGAYQETQYF.

This sequence joins TRBV3-1 (or the pseudogene TRBV3-2) and TRBJ2-7, with TRBD2 identical over 10 bases. The CDR3 runs to 15 residues. From germline, CDR1 is LGHDT and CDR2 YNNKEL (reference sequence). The J segment lost 6 bases and the V segment lost 1 base, leaving 6 bases of the junction unmatched. The CDR3 nucleotides read TGTGCCAGCAGCCAAGGCCTAGCGGGAGCTGCCGAGCAGTACTTC. Translated: CASSQGLAGAAEQYF.

The chain recombines TRBV19 with TRBJ2-5; a weak D match, TRBD1 (6 bases). This CDR3 has 13 residues. V lost 3 bases and J 9 bases, leaving 14 bases between the germline ends. Germline CDR1 and CDR2: LNHDA and SQIVND (reference sequence). CDR3 bases: TGTGCCAGTAGTATCCAGGGGCGAGGTCCCCAGTACTTC. It translates to CASSIQGRGPQYF. The whole variable domain, remainder taken from reference TRBV19 and TRBJ2-5, is DGGITQSPKYLFRKEGQNVTLSCEQNLNHDAMYWYRQDPGQGLRLIYYSQIVNDFQKGDIAEGYSVSREKKESFPLTVTSAQKNPTAFYLCASSIQGRGPQYFGPGTRLLVL.

CDR3 in amino acids: CASRGTGAYEQYF. The CDR3 DNA reads as TGTGCCAGCAGAGGGACGGGAGCCTACGAGCAGTACTTC. The chain uses TRBV28 and TRBJ2-7; D is perhaps TRBD2 (6 bases). V gave up 6 bases and J gave up 2 bases, with 11 bases separating them. Germline loops: CDR1 MDHEN, CDR2 SYDVKM. The length of the CDR3 is 13 residues.

The CDR3: CATSDSTSGETQYF. CDR3 DNA: TGTGCCACCAGTGATAGTACTAGCGGGGAGACCCAGTACTTC. This chain connects TRBV24-1 to TRBJ2-5, with 9 bases identical to TRBD2. Trimming removed 3 bases from V and 5 bases from J; junction bases left unmatched: 3. Per germline, CDR1 KGHDR and CDR2 SFDVKD. CDR3 length equals 14 residues.